This T cell receptor (beta chain) was captured by sequencing in a study of blood T cell repertoires in COVID-19. The data were produced by immunoSEQ multiplex PCR, yet TCRdb's version contains in-frame clones alone and is incomplete. Found here are 160,000 or so clones, approximately 80% of them singletons; the top ten hold more than 1.5%. CDR3 length: 14 residues. CDR1 is SGHRS, CDR2 YFSETQ, per germline. V was cut by 4 bases and J by 7 bases, with 15 bases left in between. Specimen: peripheral blood. The origin of this receptor is a human donor in a cohort sampled during active COVID-19. The chain uses TRBV5-1 and TRBJ1-5; tentative D call: TRBD1 (6 bases). The CDR3 is CASSTTGLEQPQHF. CDR3 bases: TGCGCCAGCAGCACTACAGGGTTGGAACAGCCCCAGCATTTT.